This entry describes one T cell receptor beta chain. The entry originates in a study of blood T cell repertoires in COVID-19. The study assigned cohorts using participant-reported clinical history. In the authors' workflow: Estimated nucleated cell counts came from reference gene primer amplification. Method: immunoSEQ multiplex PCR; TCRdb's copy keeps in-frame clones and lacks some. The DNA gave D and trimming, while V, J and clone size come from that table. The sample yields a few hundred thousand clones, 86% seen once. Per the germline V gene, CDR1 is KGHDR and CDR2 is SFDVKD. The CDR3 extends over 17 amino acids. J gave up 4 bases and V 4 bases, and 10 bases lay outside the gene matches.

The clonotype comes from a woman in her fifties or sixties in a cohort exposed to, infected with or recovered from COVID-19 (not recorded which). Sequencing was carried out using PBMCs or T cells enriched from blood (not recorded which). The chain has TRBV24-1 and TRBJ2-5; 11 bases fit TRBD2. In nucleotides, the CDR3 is TGTGCCACCAGTGACCCCGGACTAGCGGGTTCCAGAGAGACCCAGTACTTC. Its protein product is CATSDPGLAGSRETQYF.